Listed here are 26 T cell receptor beta chains from one sample, sequenced in a study of blood T cell repertoires in COVID-19. Sequenced by immunoSEQ multiplex PCR; TCRdb stores in-frame clones only, minus some. The sample has roughly 120,000 clones; around four fifths are singletons. The sample taken for sequencing was peripheral blood. These receptors originate from a woman aged 70 to 79 with acute or convalescent COVID-19.

This clone is a singleton in its sample. This chain links TRBV7-9 with TRBJ2-4, with D perhaps TRBD2 (7 bases). Germline assignment: CDR1 SEHNR and CDR2 FQNEAQ (reference sequence). V was cut by 5 bases and J by 2 bases, with 19 bases left in between. The CDR3 has 17 amino acids. The CDR3 loop reads CASSPTGGGGPKNIQYF. The CDR3 DNA follows: TGTGCCAGCAGCCCAACCGGAGGGGGGGGGCCCAAAAACATTCAGTACTTC.

This clone was found a few times. The chain links TRBV11-2 to TRBJ2-3; 10 bases align to TRBD2. Germline V CDR1 and CDR2: SGHAT, FQNNGV. V was pared by 2 bases and J by 2 bases, with 7 bases of the junction left unmatched. CDR3 size: 17 residues. The CDR3 nucleotides read TGTGCCAGCAGCTTAAGTTCTAGCGGGGGACCCACAGATACGCAGTATTTT. Its translation is CASSLSSSGGPTDTQYF.

This sequence joins TRBV5-1 and TRBJ2-5; no clear D gene. The CDR3 has 14 residues. Germline V gives CDR1 SGHRS, CDR2 YFSETQ. V gave up 0 bases and J gave up 1 base, with 7 bases separating them. CDR3 loop: CASSLGARQETQYF. The CDR3 DNA follows: TGCGCCAGCAGCTTGGGGGCGCGCCAAGAGACCCAGTACTTC. Using reference TRBV5-1 and TRBJ2-5 for the parts outside the CDR3, the full variable domain is KAGVTQTPRYLIKTRGQQVTLSCSPISGHRSVSWYQQTPGQGLQFLFEYFSETQRNKGNFPGRFSGRQFSNSRSEMNVSTLELGDSALYLCASSLGARQETQYFGPGTRLLVL.

The chain recombines TRBV18 with TRBJ1-5; the match to TRBD1 covers 8 bases. Germline CDR1 and CDR2: KGHSH and LQKENI. The CDR3 sequence is 14 residues long. Losses at the gene ends were 3 bases for V and 6 bases for J; bases not matched to a gene: 4. CDR3 sequence (DNA): TGTGCCAGCTCACCCGACAGGGGAAGTCAGCCCCAGCATTTT. Amino acids: CASSPDRGSQPQHF.

This chain joins TRBV4-2 and TRBJ2-3; 9 nucleotides agree with TRBD2. This CDR3 has 16 residues. V was pared by 1 base and J by 4 bases, with 6 bases of the junction left unmatched. Looked up from germline, CDR1 is LGHNA and CDR2 is YNFKEQ. CDR3 loop: CASSQAAGGQSDTQYF. The CDR3 bases are TGTGCCAGCAGCCAAGCGGCGGGGGGGCAATCAGATACGCAGTATTTT.

The chain combines TRBV5-1 with TRBJ2-5; D possibly corresponds to TRBD2 (5 bases). Germline V gene data show CDR1 as SGHRS and CDR2 as YFSETQ. With 6 bases removed from V and 4 bases from J, the gap between germline ends came to 19 bases. The CDR3 has 15 residues. CDR3 coding DNA: TGCGCCAGCAAGAGAGAGGGTGGGATTGGAGAGACCCAGTACTTC. Translation: CASKREGGIGETQYF.

Only one count was recorded for this clone. V gene TRBV7-9 combines with J gene TRBJ2-7, with TRBD2 matching over 9 bases. V was clipped by 1 base and J by 0 bases; unmatched bases: 4. Germline V gene data show CDR1 as SEHNR and CDR2 as FQNEAQ (reference sequence). The CDR3 is 16 amino acids. Written as DNA, the CDR3 is TGTGCCAGCAGCTTAGGGAGCGGGGGGAGCTCCTACGAGCAGTACTTC. Translated, it gives CASSLGSGGSSYEQYF.

The V and J genes are TRBV5-1 and TRBJ1-6, with D possibly TRBD1 on 6 matching bases. CDR1 is SGHRS, CDR2 YFSETQ, per germline. Trimming took off 4 bases at V and 8 bases at J, with 16 bases between the two ends. The CDR3 is 15 amino acids. CDR3 sequence reads: CASSGETGLDSPLHF. The CDR3 DNA sequence: TGCGCCAGCAGCGGGGAGACAGGCCTTGATTCACCCCTCCACTTT.

The V gene is TRBV6-5, the J gene TRBJ2-7; tentative D call: TRBD2 (6 bases). The CDR3 has 15 amino acids. Trimming shortened V by 5 bases and J by 3 bases, and 17 bases separated the two germline ends. Germline CDR1 MNHEY, CDR2 SVGAGI. The CDR3 loop reads CASSQTPGGGYEQYF. Written as DNA, the CDR3 is TGTGCCAGCAGTCAAACCCCCGGGGGAGGCTACGAGCAGTACTTC.

The V and J genes are TRBV15 and TRBJ2-3; D possibly corresponds to TRBD2 (5 bases). Per germline, CDR1 LNHNV and CDR2 YYDKDF (reference sequence). V was cut by 0 bases and J by 2 bases, with 12 bases left in between. The CDR3 contains 16 residues. The CDR3 spells CATSRESSGFTDTQYF. As DNA, the CDR3 is TGTGCCACCAGCAGAGAGTCCAGCGGATTCACAGATACGCAGTATTTT.

The rearrangement uses TRBV13 and TRBJ2-7; 7 positions agree with TRBD2. Germline lookup yields CDR1 PRHDT and CDR2 FYEKMQ (reference sequence). V shed 5 bases, J shed 1 base, and the junction held 8 bases outside the gene matches. The CDR3 runs to 15 residues. CDR3 residues: CASSNRGSSSYEQYF. The DNA for the CDR3 is TGTGCCAGCAGCAACCGCGGGAGTTCGTCCTACGAGCAGTACTTC.

V gene TRBV5-1 combines with J gene TRBJ2-1; TRBD1 is a possible D gene (6 bases). CDR3 length: 13 residues. Germline CDR1 and CDR2: SGHRS and YFSETQ. V lost 4 bases, J lost 8 bases, and 13 bases lay in between. The CDR3 protein is CASSNRVVDEQFF. CDR3 DNA: TGCGCCAGCAGCAACAGGGTGGTGGATGAGCAGTTCTTC.

CDR3 coding DNA: TGCGCCAGCGGAGTGGAGGGGGCTAAGGCCGGGGAGCTGTTTTTT. Translation: CASGVEGAKAGELFF. This chain joins TRBV5-1 and TRBJ2-2, with D perhaps TRBD1 (7 bases). Trimming cost V 7 bases and J 6 bases, with 19 bases left between them. The CDR3 runs to 15 residues. Germline lookup yields CDR1 SGHRS and CDR2 YFSETQ.

The V gene is TRBV5-1, the J gene TRBJ2-2; D not certain. Germline loops: CDR1 SGHRS, CDR2 YFSETQ. Trimming stripped 0 bases from V and 2 bases from J, with 8 bases between. The CDR3 runs 15 residues. The CDR3 region has the DNA TGCGCCAGCAGCTTGGGCGCGGCTAACACCGGGGAGCTGTTTTTT. Its translation is CASSLGAANTGELFF.

V gene TRBV11-3 combines with J gene TRBJ2-3; no reliable D call. The CDR3 loop spans 13 amino acids. Germline-derived CDR1 and CDR2 are SGHNT and YENEEA. The V and J ends lost 0 bases and 4 bases respectively, with 5 bases between them. The chain's CDR3 is CASSLEASDTQYF. CDR3 nucleotides: TGTGCCAGCAGCTTAGAGGCATCAGATACGCAGTATTTT.

The chain employs TRBV5-1 and TRBJ2-3, with 13 positions matching TRBD2. The CDR3 is made up of 22 amino acids. CDR1 is SGHRS and CDR2 is YFSETQ in the germline V gene. Unmatched junction bases numbered 24, after V lost 3 bases and J lost 5 bases. CDR3 amino acids: CASSSTNLFPPWTSGRRDTQYF. In nucleotides, the CDR3 is TGCGCCAGCAGCTCTACGAACCTCTTTCCCCCCTGGACTAGCGGGAGAAGAGATACGCAGTATTTT.

V usage is TRBV4-1 and J usage is TRBJ2-2; D might be TRBD1 (5 bases). Germline V lookup: CDR1 MGHRA, CDR2 YSYEKL. Between the trimmed V and J ends, which lost 5 bases and 3 bases, there was a span of 13 bases. The CDR3 consists of 15 residues. CDR3 DNA: TGCGCCAGCAGCTCATCCGACAGTCACACCGGGGAGCTGTTTTTT. It specifies CASSSSDSHTGELFF.

This chain joins TRBV2 and TRBJ1-6; 9 nucleotides line up with TRBD1. The junction had 10 bases not matched to a gene; V was cut back by 6 bases and J by 7 bases. This CDR3 contains 16 residues. Germline values: CDR1 SNHLY, CDR2 FYNNEI. The CDR3 loop is CASRSMGQGRNSPLHF. DNA for the CDR3: TGTGCCAGCAGAAGCATGGGACAGGGTCGGAATTCACCCCTCCACTTT.

V is TRBV9 and J is TRBJ2-1; 8 bases map to TRBD2. The trim removed 3 bases at V and 6 bases at J, leaving 14 bases unmatched. This CDR3 spans 17 amino acids. CDR1 SGDLS and CDR2 YYNGEE come from the germline V gene. The CDR3 DNA reads TGTGCCAGCAGCGAGACAGCGGGACTAGTGGGTTTCAATGAGCAGTTCTTC. It specifies CASSETAGLVGFNEQFF. The full variable domain, with the rest looked up from reference TRBV9 and TRBJ2-1, is DSGVTQTPKHLITATGQRVTLRCSPRSGDLSVYWYQQSLDQGLQFLIQYYNGEERAKGNILERFSAQQFPDLHSELNLSSLELGDSALYFCASSETAGLVGFNEQFFGPGTRLTVL.

The genes are TRBV6-5 and TRBJ1-3, with 7 nucleotides matching TRBD1. Germline values: CDR1 MNHEY, CDR2 SVGAGI. This CDR3 has 15 amino acids. V shed 0 bases, J shed 4 bases, and the junction held 3 bases outside the gene matches. CDR3: CASSYSTTGGNTIYF. CDR3 DNA sequence: TGTGCCAGCAGTTACTCGACGACAGGGGGAAACACCATATATTTT.

The rearrangement joins TRBV5-1 to TRBJ2-3; maybe TRBD1 (5 bases). V shed 0 bases and J shed 1 base, with 9 bases lying between them. Germline CDR1 SGHRS, CDR2 YFSETQ. This CDR3 comprises 15 residues. The CDR3 coding sequence is TGCGCCAGCAGCTTGGGGGGCCGGGGCACAGATACGCAGTATTTT. It codes for CASSLGGRGTDTQYF.

J is TRBJ2-1 and V is TRBV10-3; TRBD2 aligns across 9 bases. The V and J ends lost 7 bases and 9 bases, in that order; junction bases with no gene match: 10. This CDR3 is 14 amino acids long. CDR1 and CDR2 (germline): ENHRY, SYGVKD. The CDR3, as DNA: TGTGCCATCATGTCCGGCGGGGGGGGCGGTGAGCAGTTCTTC. It codes for CAIMSGGGGGEQFF.

This chain connects TRBV3-1 (or the pseudogene TRBV3-2) to TRBJ1-3, with unresolved D. Germline assignment: CDR1 LGHDT and CDR2 YNNKEL (reference sequence). Trimming pared 2 bases from V and 0 bases from J, leaving 14 bases between. The length of the CDR3 is 17 residues. DNA for the CDR3: TGTGCCAGCAGCCAAAGGAGAAGGTCCCTCTCTGGAAACACCATATATTTT. This encodes CASSQRRRSLSGNTIYF.

The rearrangement joins TRBV6-2 or TRBV6-3 to TRBJ2-1, with TRBD2 identical over 13 bases. Germline CDR1 reads MNHEY; CDR2 reads SVGEGT. V trimming: 6 bases; J trimming: 3 bases; junction bases outside the gene matches: 17. This CDR3 comprises 20 residues. The CDR3 region has the DNA TGTGCCAGCAGCTATAACCGGGACACCGGACTAGCGGGAGTCTACAATGAGCAGTTCTTC. Encoded protein: CASSYNRDTGLAGVYNEQFF.

CDR3 loop: CASSVITGNHGYTF. CDR3 DNA sequence: TGTGCCAGCAGCGTGATCACAGGGAACCATGGCTACACCTTC. V and J are TRBV9 and TRBJ1-2, with TRBD1 as a possible D gene (6 bases). Germline V gives CDR1 SGDLS, CDR2 YYNGEE. This CDR3 has 14 amino acids. V lost 2 bases and J 6 bases, leaving 14 bases between the germline ends.

In DNA, the CDR3 is TGTGCCAGCAGTGATCACGACAGGGTGGGGCAAGAGACCCAGTACTTC. Protein: CASSDHDRVGQETQYF. V is TRBV6-1 and J is TRBJ2-5; TRBD1 matches 7 bases. Germline-derived CDR1 and CDR2 are MNHNS and SASEGT. This CDR3 has 16 residues. Unmatched junction bases numbered 9, after V lost 3 bases and J lost 2 bases.